This T cell receptor beta chain derives from a study of cytomegalovirus exposure and HLA in healthy donors. Unrecorded immune exposures were likely, despite nominal health at sampling. In the case of this clone: Its antigen is unknown. One junction end disagrees with the germline gene, perhaps due to a read error.

CDR3 length: 15 amino acids. Germline CDR1 SGHNT, CDR2 YYREEE (reference sequence). Overall study results and limits: In a later analysis, specific HLA alleles were associated with over 15,000 TCR beta sequences at a 0.05 false discovery rate. Later analysis indicated greater clonal expansion among HLA-associated TCR beta chains than among equally common other chains. Highly shared variants forming one cluster were likely a sequencing artifact.

PCR employed 60 Vbeta and 13 Jbeta primers. The protocol was immunoSEQ multiplex PCR, while the TCRdb copy is restricted to in-frame clones and leaves out a portion. Of about 130,000 clones in the sample, more than 75% are singletons; the top ten hold roughly 7.8%. The sequenced material came from PBMCs. The receptor comes from a woman aged 45-65 years in good health and CMV-seropositive. V usage is TRBV5-4 and J usage is TRBJ2-2; D is ambiguous. CDR3 amino acids: CASSLNAANTGELFF. The CDR3 region has the DNA TGTGCCAGCAGCTTAAACGCGGCCAACACCGGAGAGCTGTTTTTT.